This T cell receptor beta chain appears in the sequencing data of a study of neoadjuvant anti-PD-1 for oral cavity cancer. On the study more broadly: Patients without progression got a fourth dose around day 43. The study, taken as a whole, reports: Each response group had just a few patients in TCR analyses.

Trimming cost V 2 bases and J 3 bases, with 8 bases left between them. The CDR3 contains 13 residues. The V gene's germline CDR1 is SGDLS and CDR2 YYNGEE. Survey sequencing of tumors mostly used 4 to 5 ug DNA, two replicates. The method was immunoSEQ multiplex PCR; TCRdb's version includes in-frame clones alone and lacks a portion of them. The sample gives 6,000 to 8,000 clones, 47% of which show up once; about 27% is in the top ten. This clone was seen a handful of times. Its antigen is not known. The sequence was collected from a person aged 40 to 85 with oral cavity squamous cell carcinoma. This chain uses TRBV9 with TRBJ1-1, with D tentatively TRBD1 (5 bases). The starting material was tumor tissue, obtained before nivolumab (anti-PD-1) treatment. CDR3 loop: CASSVEGHTEAFF. The CDR3 DNA reads as TGTGCCAGCAGCGTCGAGGGGCACACTGAAGCTTTCTTT.